A selection of T cell receptor beta chains follows, all from one sample in a study of T cells after posttransplantation cyclophosphamide. The table came from immunoSEQ multiplex PCR; TCRdb's copy has only in-frame clones and leaves some out. The sample shows almost 35,000 clones, none of them appearing just once. The sample taken for sequencing was PBMCs. These receptor sequences come from a woman between 50 and 59 years old in good health and a related stem cell transplant donor. The CDR3 runs from the conserved cysteine through the conserved F or W. Each record gives: clone size, J gene, D gene, V gene, CDR3 DNA, CDR3 protein. D genes are given only for firm matches. Some rows mark clone size as missing; the rest say once, few, many or name a class of expanded clone.

many TRBJ2-3 TRBD1 TRBV10-3 TGTGCCATCAGTGAGGGACAGGGCCCAGATACGCAGTATTTT CAISEGQGPDTQYF
many TRBJ1-3 TRBD1 TRBV6-5 TGTGCCAGCAGCCACAGGGGGCGAGTTGGAAACACCATATATTTT CASSHRGRVGNTIYF
NA TRBJ2-7 NA TRBV30 TGTGCCTGGAGTGGAGCGGTCTACGAGCAGTACTTC CAWSGAVYEQYF
many TRBJ1-5 NA TRBV14 TGTGCCAGCAGCCAAGCTGGCAGGAATCAGCCCCAGCATTTT CASSQAGRNQPQHF
many TRBJ2-7 TRBD2 TRBV19 TGTGCCAGTAGTAGGACTAGACTCTACGAGCAGTACTTC CASSRTRLYEQYF
many TRBJ1-1 NA TRBV10-3 TGTGCCATCAGAATTTCGGGGAGTGATACTGAAGCTTTCTTT CAIRISGSDTEAFF
many TRBJ2-4 TRBD2 TRBV5-4 TGTGCCAGCAGCCGCGACCTACTAGCGGGGGGAGCCAAAAACATTCAGTACTTC CASSRDLLAGGAKNIQYF
many TRBJ1-4 TRBD1 TRBV19 TGTGCCAGTAGTAAACGGACAGGGTGGGGTAATGAAAAACTGTTTTTT CASSKRTGWGNEKLFF
NA TRBJ1-1 TRBD1 TRBV13 TGTGCCAGCAGCCTAAACACAGGGGGCAGGGAAGCTTTCTTT CASSLNTGGREAFF
NA TRBJ1-1 NA TRBV5-6 TGTGCCAGCACCGGACAGCTTACTATTGAAGCTTTCTTT CASTGQLTIEAFF
many TRBJ2-7 TRBD1 TRBV9 TGTGCCAGCAGCGGACGGCCGACAGGGGACGAGCAGTACTTC CASSGRPTGDEQYF
NA TRBJ2-2 NA TRBV6-1 TGTGCCAGCAGTCTTCATCCCGGTACCGGGGAGCTGTTTTTT CASSLHPGTGELFF
many TRBJ2-1 NA TRBV5-4 TGTGCCAGCAGCTTGTCCGGCGGATCGCGAAATGAGCAGTTCTTC CASSLSGGSRNEQFF
many TRBJ2-1 TRBD2 TRBV6-6 TGTGCCAGCAGTTACTCGGCTAGCGGCTACAATGAGCAGTTCTTC CASSYSASGYNEQFF
NA TRBJ1-5 NA TRBV7-9 TGTGCCAGCAGCTCCAGGGGTTTCGGCAATCAGCCCCAGCATTTT CASSSRGFGNQPQHF
many TRBJ1-1 TRBD1 TRBV19 TGTGCCAGTAGTATTTTCTTACCAGGGGGCAACATGAACACTGAAGCTTTCTTT CASSIFLPGGNMNTEAFF
many TRBJ2-7 TRBD1 TRBV28 TGTGCCAGCAGTTTTTCAGGACAGGCGGCTTTTGTGCAGTACTTC CASSFSGQAAFVQYF
NA TRBJ1-2 NA TRBV12-3/TRBV12-4 TGTGCCAGCAGTCTGGGGGGTTGGGATGGCTACACCTTC CASSLGGWDGYTF
many TRBJ2-7 NA TRBV7-2 TGTGCCAGCAGCTTGGTGTGGCAGTCCTACGAGCAGTACTTC CASSLVWQSYEQYF
many TRBJ2-2 TRBD2 TRBV23-1 TGCGCCAGCCCCTCCACCGGGGAGGGAGAGACCGGGGAGCTGTTTTTT CASPSTGEGETGELFF
NA TRBJ2-5 TRBD2 TRBV12-3/TRBV12-4 TGTGCCAGCAGTAGTGGGACTAGCGGGAGGGCATTGGAAGAGACCCAGTACTTC CASSSGTSGRALEETQYF
few TRBJ2-3 NA TRBV4-3 TGCGCCAGCAGCCAAGATTATAGCACAGATACGCAGTATTTT CASSQDYSTDTQYF
many TRBJ2-7 TRBD2 TRBV19 TGTGCCAGTAGTGTTACTAGCGGGACATACGAGCAGTACTTC CASSVTSGTYEQYF
many TRBJ1-1 TRBD1 TRBV6-5 TGTGCCAGCAGTTACTTTACAGGGGGCACTGAAGCTTTCTTT CASSYFTGGTEAFF
many TRBJ1-2 NA TRBV6-1 TGTGCCAGCAGTGAAGCGTTGGATCGGGGGTTAGCCACCTTC CASSEALDRGLATF
many TRBJ2-5 TRBD1 TRBV2 TGTGCCAGCAGTGATGGGACAGGGGGGGAGACCCAGTACTTC CASSDGTGGETQYF
many TRBJ2-5 TRBD2 TRBV6-6 TGTGCCAGCAGTTATACCGGGACTAAAGAGACCCAGTACTTC CASSYTGTKETQYF